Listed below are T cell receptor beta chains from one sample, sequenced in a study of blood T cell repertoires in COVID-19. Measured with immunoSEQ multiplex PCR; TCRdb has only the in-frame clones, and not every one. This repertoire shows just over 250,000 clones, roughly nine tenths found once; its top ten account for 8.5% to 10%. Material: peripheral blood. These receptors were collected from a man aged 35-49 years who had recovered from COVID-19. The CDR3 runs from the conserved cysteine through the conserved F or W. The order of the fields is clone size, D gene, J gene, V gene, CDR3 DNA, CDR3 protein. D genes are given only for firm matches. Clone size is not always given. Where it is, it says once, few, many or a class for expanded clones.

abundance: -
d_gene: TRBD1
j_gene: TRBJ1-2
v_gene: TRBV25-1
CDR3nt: TGTGCCAGCAGTGTGGGACAGGGGTTGGCTGGCTACACCTTC
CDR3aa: CASSVGQGLAGYTF

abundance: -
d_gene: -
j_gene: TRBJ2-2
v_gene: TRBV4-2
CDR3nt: TGTGCCAGCAGCCAAGAGGGGCTAGGCATCACCGGGGAGCTGTTTTTT
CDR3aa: CASSQEGLGITGELFF

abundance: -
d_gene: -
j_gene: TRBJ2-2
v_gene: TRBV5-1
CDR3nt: TGCGCCAGCGGCGATCTCAGGGGCGCCGGGGAGCTGTTTTTT
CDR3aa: CASGDLRGAGELFF

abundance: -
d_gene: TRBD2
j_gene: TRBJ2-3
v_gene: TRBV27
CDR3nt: TGTGCCAGCAGTAGGACTAGCGGGGGGCAGGCAGATACGCAGTATTTT
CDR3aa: CASSRTSGGQADTQYF

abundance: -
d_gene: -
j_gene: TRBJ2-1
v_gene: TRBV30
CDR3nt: TGTGCCTGGAGTGTAGCCGATGAGCAGTTCTTC
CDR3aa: CAWSVADEQFF

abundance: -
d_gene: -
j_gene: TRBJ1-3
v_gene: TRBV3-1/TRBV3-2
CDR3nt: TGTGCCAGCCCGAAGAGGGGAAACACCATATATTTT
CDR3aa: CASPKRGNTIYF

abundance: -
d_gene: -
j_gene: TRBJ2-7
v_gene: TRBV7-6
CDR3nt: TGTGCCAGCAGCTTAGGCAGGTCCTACGAGCAGTACTTC
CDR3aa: CASSLGRSYEQYF

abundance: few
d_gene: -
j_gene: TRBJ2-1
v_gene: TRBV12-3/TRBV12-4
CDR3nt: TGTGCCAGCAGTTTACGGGGGTACAATGAGCAGTTCTTC
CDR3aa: CASSLRGYNEQFF

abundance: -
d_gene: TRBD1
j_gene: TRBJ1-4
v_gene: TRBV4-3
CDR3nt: TGCGCCAGCAGCCAACCGGGACAGACTAATGAAAAACTGTTTTTT
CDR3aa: CASSQPGQTNEKLFF

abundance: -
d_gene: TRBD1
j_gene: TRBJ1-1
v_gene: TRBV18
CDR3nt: TGTGCCAGCTCACCGGGACAGGGGGCCGGGAACACTGAAGCTTTCTTT
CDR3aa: CASSPGQGAGNTEAFF

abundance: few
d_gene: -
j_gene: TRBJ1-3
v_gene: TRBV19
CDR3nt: TGTGCCAGTAGTATAGGGCGCGGGGACACCATATATTTT
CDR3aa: CASSIGRGDTIYF

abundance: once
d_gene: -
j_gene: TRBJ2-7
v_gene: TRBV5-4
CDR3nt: TGTGCCAGCAGCCCGGAATTAGGCAGGGCGATCTACGAGCAGTACTTC
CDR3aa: CASSPELGRAIYEQYF

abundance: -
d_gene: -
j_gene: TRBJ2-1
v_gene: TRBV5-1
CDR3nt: TGCGCCAGCAGCCGGACGGGAATGGAGTACAATGAGCAGTTCTTC
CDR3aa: CASSRTGMEYNEQFF

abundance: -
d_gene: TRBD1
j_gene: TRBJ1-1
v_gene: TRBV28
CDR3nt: TGTGCCAGCAGGATAATTTCCAGGGGGCGCGGAGACACTGAAGCTTTCTTT
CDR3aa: CASRIISRGRGDTEAFF

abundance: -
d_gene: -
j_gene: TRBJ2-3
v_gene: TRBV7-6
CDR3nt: TGTGCCAGCAGGGATACAGGGAACGTCGCAGATACGCAGTATTTT
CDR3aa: CASRDTGNVADTQYF

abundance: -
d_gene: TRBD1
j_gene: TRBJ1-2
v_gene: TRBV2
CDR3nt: TGTGCCAGCAGCAGCGGACAGGGCTATGGCTACACCTTC
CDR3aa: CASSSGQGYGYTF

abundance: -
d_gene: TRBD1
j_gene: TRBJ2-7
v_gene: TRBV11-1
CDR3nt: TGTGCCAGTTACAGGGGAGATTTCTACGAGCAGTACTTC
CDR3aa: CASYRGDFYEQYF

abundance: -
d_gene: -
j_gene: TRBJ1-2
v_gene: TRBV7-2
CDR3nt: TGTGCCAGCAGCTTTGGGCGGGTATCTAACTATGGCTACACCTTC
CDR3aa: CASSFGRVSNYGYTF

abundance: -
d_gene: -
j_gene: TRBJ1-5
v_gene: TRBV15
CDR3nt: TGTGCCACCAGCGGTGAAGAGGGCCCGACTGGACCGGTAGGCAATCAGCCCCAGCATTTT
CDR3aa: CATSGEEGPTGPVGNQPQHF

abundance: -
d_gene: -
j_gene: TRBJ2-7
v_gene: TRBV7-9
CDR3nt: TGTGCCAGCAGCTTACGTGGGGGCTCCCTTGGGGAGCAGTACTTC
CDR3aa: CASSLRGGSLGEQYF

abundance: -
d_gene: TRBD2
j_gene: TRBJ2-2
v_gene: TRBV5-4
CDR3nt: TGTGCCAGCTCCCTAGGACTAGTCGCCGGGGAGCTGTTTTTT
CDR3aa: CASSLGLVAGELFF